Described below is a single TCR beta chain sequence and its context. These data belong to a study of blood T cell repertoires in COVID-19. The table came from immunoSEQ multiplex PCR; TCRdb's copy has only in-frame clones and leaves some out. The sample includes roughly 200,000 clones, 83% of them seen just once. The sequencing sample was made of peripheral blood. This clonotype originated in a woman in her 30s with COVID-19, enrolled during active disease.

In nucleotides, the CDR3 is TGTGCCAGCAGCTGGGACGACAGGGGGCTCGACAATGAGCAGTTCTTC. It specifies CASSWDDRGLDNEQFF. The rearrangement links TRBV7-9 to TRBJ2-1; 10 nucleotides line up with TRBD1. Germline V gene data show CDR1 as SEHNR and CDR2 as FQNEAQ (reference sequence). CDR3 length: 16 residues. The junction had 8 bases not matched to a gene; V was cut back by 4 bases and J by 5 bases.